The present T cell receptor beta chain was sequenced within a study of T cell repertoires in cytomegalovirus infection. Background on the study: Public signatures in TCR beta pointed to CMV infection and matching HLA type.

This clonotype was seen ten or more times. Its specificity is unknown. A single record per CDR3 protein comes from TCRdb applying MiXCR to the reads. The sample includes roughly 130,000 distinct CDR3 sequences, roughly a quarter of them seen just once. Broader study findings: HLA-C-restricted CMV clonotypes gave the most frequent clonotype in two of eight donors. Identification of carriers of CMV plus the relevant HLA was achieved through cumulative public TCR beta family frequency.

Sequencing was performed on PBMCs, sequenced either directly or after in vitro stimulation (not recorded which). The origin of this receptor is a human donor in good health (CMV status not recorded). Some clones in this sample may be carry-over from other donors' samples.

The CDR3 loop is CASSDERTGGVEQFF. As DNA, the CDR3 is TGTGCCAGCAGCGACGAGAGGACAGGGGGAGTTGAGCAGTTCTTC. This chain connects TRBV7-6 to TRBJ2-1; 10 bases map to TRBD1. The V segment lost 5 bases and the J segment 9 bases; nucleotides outside the gene matches: 10. Looked up from germline, CDR1 is SGHVS and CDR2 is FNYEAQ. The CDR3 is made up of 15 amino acids.